These 15 T cell receptor beta chains originate from one sample sequenced in a study of blood T cell repertoires in COVID-19. The data were produced by immunoSEQ multiplex PCR, yet TCRdb's version contains in-frame clones alone and is incomplete. This sample yields 130,000 to 150,000 clones, of which about 85% are seen a single time; about 2.6% belongs to the top ten. The specimen sequenced was peripheral blood. Receptors originate from a human donor with acute or convalescent COVID-19. The donor label of this sample is uncertain.

The V gene is TRBV11-2, the J gene TRBJ2-2, with D possibly matching TRBD2 (6 bases). V lost 5 bases and J lost 3, with 10 bases in between. The CDR3 contains 14 residues. Germline V gives CDR1 SGHAT, CDR2 FQNNGV. This CDR3 is CASSTTRDTGELFF. CDR3 DNA sequence: TGTGCCAGCAGCACGACTAGAGACACCGGGGAGCTGTTTTTT.

The chain has TRBV9 and TRBJ2-5; 9 positions agree with TRBD2. This CDR3 has 16 residues. Trimming removed 0 bases from V and 4 bases from J; junction bases left unmatched: 7. CDR1 and CDR2 from the germline V gene are SGDLS and YYNGEE. The DNA of the CDR3 is TGTGCCAGCAGCGTAGGTTTGCGGGGGGGCCTAGAGACCCAGTACTTC. It yields the protein CASSVGLRGGLETQYF.

The chain carries TRBV19 and TRBJ1-1; 12 bases align to TRBD1. Germline V gene lookup returns CDR1 LNHDA and CDR2 SQIVND (reference sequence). V was clipped by 6 bases and J by 3 bases; unmatched bases: 2. The CDR3 spans 14 residues. The CDR3 spells CASRWDRGHTEAFF. In DNA, the CDR3 is TGTGCCAGTAGATGGGACAGGGGGCACACTGAAGCTTTCTTT.

CDR3 loop: CASSNDRTDTQYF. CDR3 coding DNA: TGTGCCAGTAGTAACGACAGGACGGATACGCAGTATTTT. The V gene is TRBV19, the J gene TRBJ2-3, with D perhaps TRBD1 (6 bases). Deletions cut 4 bases from V and 6 bases from J, with 11 bases between. The CDR3 is 13 amino acids. Germline V gives CDR1 LNHDA, CDR2 SQIVND (reference sequence).

This sequence joins TRBV10-3 and TRBJ2-3, with 7 bases fitting TRBD2. The length of the CDR3 is 15 residues. CDR1 is ENHRY and CDR2 is SYGVKD in the germline V gene. V was clipped by 2 bases and J by 6 bases; unmatched bases: 8. The CDR3 sequence is CAISEPSGVRDTQYF. The CDR3, as DNA: TGTGCCATCAGTGAGCCCAGCGGGGTTCGGGATACGCAGTATTTT.

V usage is TRBV28 and J usage is TRBJ1-2, with D perhaps matching TRBD1 (5 bases). Trimming pared 6 bases from V and 2 bases from J, leaving 10 bases between. The CDR3 consists of 13 residues. CDR1 MDHEN and CDR2 SYDVKM come from the germline V gene. CDR3 sequence: CASREDRNYGYTF. CDR3 DNA sequence: TGTGCCAGCAGGGAAGACAGAAACTATGGCTACACCTTC.

The chain uses TRBV20-1 and TRBJ1-3; D gene unclear. The CDR3 is 14 residues long. Trimming stripped 3 bases from V and 0 bases from J, with 9 bases between. Germline V gene sequence: CDR1 DFQATT, CDR2 SNEGSKA (reference sequence). The CDR3: CSASPPYSGNTIYF. CDR3 sequence (DNA): TGCAGTGCTAGTCCCCCTTACTCTGGAAACACCATATATTTT.

A few counts support this clone. In nucleotides, the CDR3 is TGCGCCAGCAGACAGGACAGGGGCACAGACTACACTGAAGCTTTCTTT. Translating it yields CASRQDRGTDYTEAFF. This chain uses TRBV5-1 with TRBJ1-1; TRBD1 aligns across 9 bases. J lost 3 bases, V lost 5 bases, and 11 bases had no gene match. This CDR3 region has 16 residues. Germline loops: CDR1 SGHRS, CDR2 YFSETQ.

The gene calls are TRBV30 and TRBJ1-3; 9 nucleotides agree with TRBD1. This CDR3 is 15 amino acids long. Trimming cost V 3 bases and J 4 bases; bases outside gene matches: 7. Germline assignment: CDR1 GTSNPN and CDR2 SVGIG (reference sequence). CDR3 sequence (DNA): TGTGCCTGGAGCCGCACAGGGGGCCTGGGAAACACCATATATTTT. It codes for CAWSRTGGLGNTIYF.

V usage is TRBV28 and J usage is TRBJ2-2; weak D call: TRBD2 (5 bases). V gave up 8 bases and J gave up 5 bases, with 9 bases separating them. The CDR3 is 12 amino acids. The germline gives CDR1 MDHEN, CDR2 SYDVKM. This chain's CDR3 is CASAGQTGELFF. In DNA form, the CDR3 reads TGTGCCAGCGCGGGCCAAACCGGGGAGCTGTTTTTT.

The V and J genes are TRBV7-3 and TRBJ1-2; D remains unclear. Germline CDR1 and CDR2: SGHTA and FQGTGA. V was trimmed by 4 bases and J by 4 bases, leaving 10 bases between them. The CDR3 contains 13 residues. CDR3 region: CASSSPGSYGYTF. The CDR3 nucleotides are TGTGCCAGCAGCTCCCCGGGATCCTATGGCTACACCTTC.

The V and J genes are TRBV4-3 and TRBJ2-7; unclear D gene. Looked up from germline, CDR1 is LGHNA and CDR2 is YSLEER. Trimming shortened V by 1 base and J by 4 bases, and 11 bases separated the two germline ends. CDR3 length: 14 residues. Here the CDR3 DNA reads TGCGCCAGCAGCCAAGGGTACAGAACGTACGAGCAGTACTTC. Translation: CASSQGYRTYEQYF.

CDR3 loop: CATSDLRQGQETQYF. As DNA, the CDR3 is TGTGCCACCAGTGACCTCCGACAGGGACAAGAGACCCAGTACTTC. J is TRBJ2-5 and V is TRBV24-1; 7 bases line up with TRBD1. V trimming: 4 bases; J trimming: 2 bases; junction bases outside the gene matches: 6. Looked up from germline, CDR1 is KGHDR and CDR2 is SFDVKD. The CDR3 runs to 15 residues.

V usage is TRBV19 and J usage is TRBJ2-5; tentatively, D is TRBD1 (6 bases). Germline V gene data show CDR1 as LNHDA and CDR2 as SQIVND (reference sequence). Trimming pared 6 bases from V and 0 bases from J, leaving 11 bases between. This CDR3 is built from 14 residues. The CDR3 region has the DNA TGTGCCAGTAGCCCCGACAGGAACCAAGAGACCCAGTACTTC. This translates into CASSPDRNQETQYF.

The genes are TRBV30 and TRBJ2-5, with 7 bases aligning to TRBD1. J gave up 4 bases and V 3 bases, and 5 bases lay outside the gene matches. The CDR3 extends over 13 amino acids. Looked up from germline, CDR1 is GTSNPN and CDR2 is SVGIG (reference sequence). CDR3 in amino acids: CAWRLTGPETQYF. CDR3 bases: TGTGCCTGGAGACTGACAGGGCCAGAGACCCAGTACTTC.